This T cell receptor beta chain was captured in a study of blood T cells in healthy people across ages. The study's findings and limits: When one million T cells were used, diversity estimates were thought to be underestimates. Expanded clonotype changes were possibly confounded by unknown donor CMV status.

Using a J-beta primer mix together with a sample-barcoded 5' primer, a second PCR was run for roughly 7 to 11 cycles. A minimum of 2.5 million CDR3-containing paired-end reads was obtained for each sample. TCRdb re-derived calls from the 5' RACE reads in MiXCR, one entry per CDR3 protein. The table lists about 720,000 distinct CDR3 sequences, around a fifth of them singletons. This CDR3 region has 17 residues. The germline V gene encodes CDR1 MNHEY and CDR2 SVGEGT. A word on this clonotype: Its specificity is not known.

The sequencing input was blood. This TCR derives from a man in his 70s in good health. The chain uses TRBV6-2 or TRBV6-3 and TRBJ2-5; tentatively, D is TRBD2 (6 bases). The J call is doubtful: the DNA matches TRBJ2-7 better. The CDR3 DNA follows: TGTGCCAGCAGTTACCCCCGTCCCGGGACTCCTTCCTACGAGCAGTACTTC. Translation: CASSYPRPGTPSYEQYF.